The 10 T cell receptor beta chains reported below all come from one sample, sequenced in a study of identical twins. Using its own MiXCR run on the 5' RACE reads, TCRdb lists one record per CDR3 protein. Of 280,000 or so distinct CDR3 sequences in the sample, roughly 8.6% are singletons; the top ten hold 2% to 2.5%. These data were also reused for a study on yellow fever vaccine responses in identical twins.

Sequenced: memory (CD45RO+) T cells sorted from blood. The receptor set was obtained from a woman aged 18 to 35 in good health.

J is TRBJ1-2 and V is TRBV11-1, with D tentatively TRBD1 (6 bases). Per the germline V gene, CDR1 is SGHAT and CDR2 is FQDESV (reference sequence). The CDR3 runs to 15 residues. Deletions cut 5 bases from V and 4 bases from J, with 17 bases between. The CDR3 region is CASSHGRQDLYGYTF. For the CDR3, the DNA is TGTGCCAGCAGCCACGGGAGACAGGACCTCTATGGCTACACCTTC.

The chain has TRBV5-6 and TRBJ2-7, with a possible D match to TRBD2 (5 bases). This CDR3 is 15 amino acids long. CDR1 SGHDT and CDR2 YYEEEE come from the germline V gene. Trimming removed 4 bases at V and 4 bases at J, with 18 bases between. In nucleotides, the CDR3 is TGTGCCAGCAGCCCTGGGGAGAGACGAAGGTACGAGCAGTACGTC. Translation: CASSPGERRRYEQYV.

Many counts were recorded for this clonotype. The CDR3 DNA sequence: TGTGCCAGCAGCCAACTTGTAGGGGCGGGTTCACCCCTCCACTTT. The encoded protein is CASSQLVGAGSPLHF. The chain couples TRBV3-1 to TRBJ1-6; the D gene is possibly TRBD1 (5 bases). The CDR3 loop spans 15 amino acids. V was trimmed by 2 bases and J by 9 bases, leaving 14 bases between them. Germline V gene data show CDR1 as LGHDT and CDR2 as YNNKEL (reference sequence).

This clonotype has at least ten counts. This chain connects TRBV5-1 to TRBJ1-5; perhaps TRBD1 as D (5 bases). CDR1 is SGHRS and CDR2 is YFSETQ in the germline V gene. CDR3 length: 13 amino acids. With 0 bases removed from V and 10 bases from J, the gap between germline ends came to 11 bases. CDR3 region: CASSLGDGRPQHF. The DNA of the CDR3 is TGCGCCAGCAGCTTGGGGGACGGACGTCCCCAGCATTTT.

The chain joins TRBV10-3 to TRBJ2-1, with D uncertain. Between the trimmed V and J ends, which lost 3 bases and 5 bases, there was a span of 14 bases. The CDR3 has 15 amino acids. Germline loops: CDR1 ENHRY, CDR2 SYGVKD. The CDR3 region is CAISDIKAENNEQFF. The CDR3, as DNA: TGTGCCATCAGTGATATTAAAGCAGAGAACAATGAGCAGTTCTTC.

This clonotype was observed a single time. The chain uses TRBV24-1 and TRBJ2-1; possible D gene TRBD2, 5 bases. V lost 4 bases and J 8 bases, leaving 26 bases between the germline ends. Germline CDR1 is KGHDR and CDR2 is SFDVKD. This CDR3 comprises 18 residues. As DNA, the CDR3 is TGTGCCACCAGTGACCCCCGTGGTGGATTCGGGATTACTCATGAGCAGTTCTTC. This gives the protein CATSDPRGGFGITHEQFF.

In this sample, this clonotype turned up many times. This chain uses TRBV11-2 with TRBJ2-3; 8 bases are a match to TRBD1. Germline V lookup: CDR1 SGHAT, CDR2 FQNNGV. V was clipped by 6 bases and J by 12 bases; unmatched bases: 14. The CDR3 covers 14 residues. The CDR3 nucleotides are TGTGCCAGCAGGCACGCCTTGGGACAGGCAAGTCAGTATTTT. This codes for CASRHALGQASQYF.

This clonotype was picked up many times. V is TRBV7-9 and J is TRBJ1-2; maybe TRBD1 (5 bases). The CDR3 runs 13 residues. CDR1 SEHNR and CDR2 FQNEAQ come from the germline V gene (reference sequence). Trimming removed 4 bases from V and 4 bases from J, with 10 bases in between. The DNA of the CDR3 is TGTGCCAGCAGCTCTGGACAACTCTATGGCTACACCTTC. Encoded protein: CASSSGQLYGYTF.

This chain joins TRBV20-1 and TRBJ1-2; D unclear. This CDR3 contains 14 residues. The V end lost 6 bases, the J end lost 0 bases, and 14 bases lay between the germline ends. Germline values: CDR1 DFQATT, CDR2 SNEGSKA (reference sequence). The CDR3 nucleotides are TGCAGTGCCGCAAATGGGTATACTAACTATGGCTACACCTTC. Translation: CSAANGYTNYGYTF.

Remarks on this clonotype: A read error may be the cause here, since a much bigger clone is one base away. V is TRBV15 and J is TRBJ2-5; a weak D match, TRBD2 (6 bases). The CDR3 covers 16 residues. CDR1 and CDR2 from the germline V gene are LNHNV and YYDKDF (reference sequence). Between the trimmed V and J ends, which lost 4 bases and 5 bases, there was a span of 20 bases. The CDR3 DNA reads TGTGCCACCAGCACCCCATCCCCCACTAGCTCGGAGACCCAGTACTTC. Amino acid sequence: CATSTPSPTSSETQYF. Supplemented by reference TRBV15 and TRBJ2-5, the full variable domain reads DAMVIQNPRYQVTQFGKPVTLSCSQTLNHNVMYWYQQKSSQAPKLLFHYYDKDFNNEADTPDNFQSRRPNTSFCFLDIRSPGLGDTAMYLCATSTPSPTSSETQYFGPGTRLLVL.